Shown below are 32 T cell receptor beta chains from a single sample sequenced in a study of coeliac disease. Here immunoSEQ multiplex PCR was the method, and the copy in TCRdb shows in-frame clones only, minus some. The repertoire holds some 3,900 clones, with roughly 64% as singletons. Sequencing was done on a sample of lymphocytes from the gut lamina propria. The receptors were sampled from a young woman without celiac disease.

The J gene is TRBJ2-3, the V gene TRBV7-9; D gene ambiguous. Germline V gene lookup returns CDR1 SEHNR and CDR2 FQNEAQ (reference sequence). The CDR3 runs to 14 residues. V was trimmed by 5 bases and J by 6 bases, leaving 15 bases between them. The CDR3 sequence is CASSPTTMSDTQYF. CDR3 DNA sequence: TGTGCCAGCAGCCCAACAACCATGTCGGATACGCAGTATTTT. The full variable domain, completed using reference TRBV7-9 and TRBJ2-3, is DTGVSQNPRHKITKRGQNVTFRCDPISEHNRLYWYRQTLGQGPEFLTYFQNEAQLEKSRLLSDRFSAERPKGSFSTLEIQRTEQGDSAMYLCASSPTTMSDTQYFGPGTRLTVL.

V gene TRBV2 combines with J gene TRBJ2-7; 9 nucleotides agree with TRBD1. Germline CDR1 SNHLY, CDR2 FYNNEI. This CDR3 has 15 residues. Trimming took 0 bases from V and 2 from J; bases not matched to a gene: 2. The DNA for the CDR3 is TGTGCCAGCAGTGAAGCTCGACAGGGGGCCTACGAGCAGTACTTC. Amino acids: CASSEARQGAYEQYF.

The genes are TRBV5-1 and TRBJ2-7; the match to TRBD2 covers 9 bases. The CDR3 length is 13 residues. Per the germline V gene, CDR1 is SGHRS and CDR2 is YFSETQ. Germline trimming cut 4 bases from V and 4 bases from J; bases unmatched to any gene: 3. In nucleotides, the CDR3 is TGCGCCAGCAGCCTAGCGGGGCAATACGAGCAGTACTTC. The encoded protein is CASSLAGQYEQYF.

This clone occurred once. V usage is TRBV2 and J usage is TRBJ2-7, with D uncertain. V gave up 1 base and J gave up 4 bases, with 11 bases separating them. The CDR3 consists of 14 residues. Per the germline V gene, CDR1 is SNHLY and CDR2 is FYNNEI. The CDR3 DNA is TGTGCCAGCAGTGAAGGCAACCTGGAGTACGAGCAGTACTTC. Translating gives CASSEGNLEYEQYF.

This chain links TRBV15 with TRBJ1-2, with TRBD1 matching over 8 bases. Germline V gives CDR1 LNHNV, CDR2 YYDKDF (reference sequence). The CDR3 extends over 15 amino acids. The ends lost 0 bases at V and 4 bases at J; junction bases unmatched: 4. CDR3 residues: CATSREAGGFYGYTF. DNA for the CDR3: TGTGCCACCAGCAGAGAGGCAGGGGGCTTCTATGGCTACACCTTC.

This clone was counted a single time. This chain uses TRBV6-5 with TRBJ2-1; maybe TRBD2 (6 bases). Between the trimmed V and J ends, which lost 11 bases and 8 bases, there was a span of 19 bases. Germline CDR1 MNHEY, CDR2 SVGAGI. The CDR3 sequence is 13 residues long. The CDR3 region has the DNA TGTGCCGTAGGTGGGACGGGGGTGTATGAGCAGTTCTTC. Protein product: CAVGGTGVYEQFF.

The chain recombines TRBV15 with TRBJ2-7, with TRBD2 matching 7 bases. The germline CDR1 and CDR2 sequences are LNHNV and YYDKDF (reference sequence). This CDR3 spans 17 amino acids. After removal of 1 base from V and 2 bases from J, the junction contained 11 bases not matched to a gene. In nucleotides, the CDR3 is TGTGCCACCAGCAGAGCATTTTACGGGGGGACTACCTACGAGCAGTACTTC. As protein: CATSRAFYGGTTYEQYF. The full variable domain, in which reference TRBV15 and TRBJ2-7 provide the parts outside the CDR3, is DAMVIQNPRYQVTQFGKPVTLSCSQTLNHNVMYWYQQKSSQAPKLLFHYYDKDFNNEADTPDNFQSRRPNTSFCFLDIRSPGLGDTAMYLCATSRAFYGGTTYEQYFGPGTRLTVT.

In this sample, this clone turned up a few times. The chain joins TRBV19 to TRBJ2-2, with 7 nucleotides matching TRBD2. Germline CDR1 and CDR2: LNHDA and SQIVND (reference sequence). This CDR3 spans 15 amino acids. After removal of 9 bases from V and 6 bases from J, the junction contained 13 bases not matched to a gene. Written as DNA, the CDR3 is TGTGCCAGCCGGGAAGGGACTACTTGGGCCGGGGAGCTGTTTTTT. Its translation: CASREGTTWAGELFF. The whole variable domain, remainder taken from reference TRBV19 and TRBJ2-2, is DGGITQSPKYLFRKEGQNVTLSCEQNLNHDAMYWYRQDPGQGLRLIYYSQIVNDFQKGDIAEGYSVSREKKESFPLTVTSAQKNPTAFYLCASREGTTWAGELFFGEGSRLTVL.

V and J are TRBV2 and TRBJ1-6; D might be TRBD1 (6 bases). Germline CDR1 SNHLY, CDR2 FYNNEI. CDR3 length: 15 residues. V was trimmed by 3 bases and J by 6 bases, leaving 12 bases between them. The CDR3 nucleotides are TGTGCCAGCAGTGACAGGGGCTTGGCTAATTCACCCCTCCACTTT. Its protein product is CASSDRGLANSPLHF.

This clone was observed a handful of times. V gene TRBV6-5 combines with J gene TRBJ1-2; D is perhaps TRBD1 (5 bases). Germline loops: CDR1 MNHEY, CDR2 SVGAGI. CDR3 size: 14 residues. V lost 4 bases and J lost 4, with 13 bases in between. The CDR3 loop is CASSFRQNVYGYTF. CDR3 DNA sequence: TGTGCCAGCAGTTTTCGACAGAACGTCTATGGCTACACCTTC.

The chain recombines TRBV9 with TRBJ2-2, with TRBD1 identical over 7 bases. Trimming removed 2 bases from V and 4 bases from J; junction bases left unmatched: 11. Germline CDR1 is SGDLS and CDR2 is YYNGEE. This CDR3 comprises 17 residues. CDR3 coding DNA: TGTGCCAGCAGCGTGTGGGGACAGCGCCCGGTCACCGGGGAGCTGTTTTTT. Translated, it gives CASSVWGQRPVTGELFF.

About this clone itself: The sample has other DNA sequences that encode this CDR3 too. DNA of the CDR3: TGTGCCAGCAGCCACTCCTACGAGCAGTACTTC. It translates to CASSHSYEQYF. This sequence joins TRBV28 and TRBJ2-7, with D unresolved. Trimming removed 6 bases from V and 0 bases from J, with 3 bases in between. The CDR3 is 11 residues long. CDR1 MDHEN and CDR2 SYDVKM come from the germline V gene.

The J gene is TRBJ1-2, the V gene TRBV28, with 9 bases lining up with TRBD1. The V gene end was trimmed by 5 bases and the J gene end by 1 base; junction bases not matched to a gene: 5. Germline lookup yields CDR1 MDHEN and CDR2 SYDVKM. This CDR3 comprises 15 residues. The DNA of the CDR3 is TGTGCCAGCAGTGAACAGGGGGCAAATAACTATGGCTACACCTTC. Translated, it gives CASSEQGANNYGYTF.

The chain couples TRBV21-1 to TRBJ2-1; the table's D call TRBD2 went unverified against the DNA. TRBV21-1 is labeled a pseudogene. The CDR3 totals 17 residues. The CDR3 DNA reads as TGTGCCAGCAGGGACTGGGTAGCTACCCATTCCGACAATGAGCAGTTCTTC. As protein: CASRDWVATHSDNEQFF.

Turning to this clone: The sample carries other DNA sequences with the same CDR3. J is TRBJ1-2 and V is TRBV6-6; 8 bases align to TRBD1. The CDR3 runs to 13 residues. J was trimmed by 5 bases and V by 6 bases; bases with no gene match: 5. The V gene's germline CDR1 is MNHNY and CDR2 SVGAGI (reference sequence). The CDR3 loop is CASSPTGDYGYTF. The CDR3 nucleotides are TGTGCCAGCAGCCCGACAGGGGATTATGGCTACACCTTC.

The CDR3 region has the DNA TGTGCCAGCAGAAAAGGGACAGGGGGCCATGAAAAACTGTTTTTT. Translation: CASRKGTGGHEKLFF. The V call is TRBV2, the J call TRBJ1-4; TRBD1 matches 12 bases. Germline V gives CDR1 SNHLY, CDR2 FYNNEI. V shed 6 bases, J shed 6 bases, and the junction held 5 bases outside the gene matches. The CDR3 is 15 residues long.

The rearrangement links TRBV6-6 to TRBJ2-5, with TRBD1 matching over 7 bases. With 5 bases clipped from V and 4 bases from J, the junction kept 7 bases outside the gene matches. The CDR3 length is 14 residues. The germline V gene encodes CDR1 MNHNY and CDR2 SVGAGI (reference sequence). The CDR3 nucleotides read TGTGCCAGCAGTACAAACAGGGGTGGAGAGACCCAGTACTTC. This codes for CASSTNRGGETQYF.

In this sample, this clone turned up a few times. The same CDR3 also results from other DNA sequences found in this sample. V gene TRBV27 combines with J gene TRBJ2-1; 9 bases match TRBD2. The junction had 9 bases not matched to a gene; V was cut back by 3 bases and J by 0 bases. The germline V gene has CDR1 MNHEY and CDR2 SMNVEV (reference sequence). The CDR3 runs to 18 residues. CDR3 sequence: CASSLRLAGTLSYNEQFF. The CDR3 nucleotides are TGTGCCAGCAGTTTGCGGCTAGCGGGGACACTCTCCTACAATGAGCAGTTCTTC.

V usage is TRBV7-6 and J usage is TRBJ2-1; 8 positions agree with TRBD2. The CDR3 is 16 residues long. Germline-derived CDR1 and CDR2 are SGHVS and FNYEAQ. Losses at the gene ends were 1 base for V and 6 bases for J; bases not matched to a gene: 8. This CDR3 reads CASSLGTGGRINEQFF. The DNA of the CDR3 is TGTGCCAGCAGCTTAGGTACGGGGGGGCGGATCAATGAGCAGTTCTTC.

The rearrangement links TRBV28 to TRBJ2-3; D call uncertain. The CDR3 loop spans 11 amino acids. Deletions cut 3 bases from V and 5 bases from J, with 3 bases between. The germline gives CDR1 MDHEN, CDR2 SYDVKM. The CDR3 DNA reads TGTGCCAGCAGTTTCGGAGATACGCAGTATTTT. The encoded protein is CASSFGDTQYF. Supplemented by reference TRBV28 and TRBJ2-3, the full variable domain reads DVKVTQSSRYLVKRTGEKVFLECVQDMDHENMFWYRQDPGLGLRLIYFSYDVKMKEKGDIPEGYSVSREKKERFSLILESASTNQTSMYLCASSFGDTQYFGPGTRLTVL.

J is TRBJ2-5 and V is TRBV5-5; D is undetermined. The germline V gene encodes CDR1 SGHKS and CDR2 YYEKEE (reference sequence). Deletions cut 0 bases from V and 5 bases from J, with 5 bases between. The CDR3 is 12 residues long. The DNA for the CDR3 is TGTGCCAGCAGCTTGGATGAGGAGACCCAGTACTTC. Translated, it gives CASSLDEETQYF.

The chain carries TRBV21-1 and TRBJ1-6. TRBV21-1 is described as a pseudogene. This CDR3 comprises 18 residues. The CDR3 DNA reads TGTGCCAGCAGATGTGAGTTAGCTACACTACATCATAATTCACCCCTCCACTTT. Encoded protein: CASRCELATLHHNSPLHF.

With regard to this clone: Mismatch with germline at one junction end may stem from a read error. The rearrangement links TRBV6-1 to TRBJ2-1, with D possibly matching TRBD2 (5 bases). The CDR3 has 15 residues. Germline V gene sequence: CDR1 MNHNS, CDR2 SASEGT. The CDR3 loop is CTSSESLAVYNEQFF. The CDR3 region has the DNA TGTACCAGCAGTGAAAGCCTAGCAGTATACAATGAGCAGTTCTTC.

This clone was counted once. This chain uses TRBV11-1 with TRBJ2-3; a weak D match, TRBD2 (6 bases). CDR1 and CDR2 from the germline V gene are SGHAT and FQDESV (reference sequence). This CDR3 contains 15 residues. V was clipped by 4 bases and J by 6 bases, with 17 bases between them. CDR3 in amino acids: CASSSLGGEFDTQYF. CDR3 nucleotides: TGTGCCAGCAGCTCGCTGGGGGGAGAGTTCGATACGCAGTATTTT.

This chain connects TRBV6-6 to TRBJ1-5; D may be TRBD1 (5 bases). Per germline, CDR1 MNHNY and CDR2 SVGAGI (reference sequence). With 2 bases removed from V and 6 bases from J, the gap between germline ends came to 11 bases. This CDR3 region has 14 residues. The CDR3 region has the DNA TGTGCCAGCAGTTACGAAGGGGCCAGTCAGCCCCAGCATTTT. Protein: CASSYEGASQPQHF.

The rearrangement joins TRBV2 to TRBJ2-2, with 9 bases fitting TRBD2. Germline V CDR1 and CDR2: SNHLY, FYNNEI. This CDR3 contains 15 residues. J gave up 7 bases and V 6 bases, and 9 bases lay outside the gene matches. The CDR3 DNA is TGTGCCAGCAGCGCCGGCGGGGGGGCTATCGGGGAGCTGTTTTTT. The encoded protein is CASSAGGGAIGELFF.

This chain joins TRBV7-9 and TRBJ2-5; D is possibly TRBD2 (5 bases). V was shortened by 1 base and J by 2 bases, with 20 bases between the two germline ends. CDR3 length: 18 residues. CDR1 is SEHNR, CDR2 FQNEAQ, per germline (reference sequence). The CDR3 region is CASSLVGETGVIQETQYF. CDR3 DNA: TGTGCCAGCAGCTTAGTAGGAGAGACCGGGGTCATACAAGAGACCCAGTACTTC.

In its sample, this clone ranks as medium-sized. The chain joins TRBV27 to TRBJ2-7, with a weak D call TRBD1 (5 bases). V gave up 2 bases and J gave up 0 bases, with 20 bases separating them. CDR3 length: 18 amino acids. Germline values: CDR1 MNHEY, CDR2 SMNVEV (reference sequence). The CDR3 here is CASSLAPLGQGFSYEQYF. In DNA, the CDR3 is TGTGCCAGCAGTTTAGCCCCCCTTGGGCAGGGTTTCTCCTACGAGCAGTACTTC.

This chain connects TRBV5-1 to TRBJ2-2, with no clear D. Germline assignment: CDR1 SGHRS and CDR2 YFSETQ. This CDR3 comprises 16 residues. Trimming pared 4 bases from V and 8 bases from J, leaving 21 bases between. In DNA form, the CDR3 reads TGCGCCAGCAGCCCTCTCGTGAGTTCCGTACGGGGGGAGCTGTTTTTT. Its protein product is CASSPLVSSVRGELFF.

This chain connects TRBV30 to TRBJ2-7; 12 nucleotides line up with TRBD2. The CDR3 has 14 residues. The germline V gene encodes CDR1 GTSNPN and CDR2 SVGIG (reference sequence). V trimming: 2 bases; J trimming: 3 bases; junction bases outside the gene matches: 2. The CDR3 bases are TGTGCCTGGAGTAGGGGACTAGCGGGCTACGAGCAGTACTTC. Protein product: CAWSRGLAGYEQYF.

The chain's CDR3 is CASSGLAGALGNNEQFF. CDR3 sequence (DNA): TGTGCCAGCAGTGGACTAGCGGGGGCCCTTGGAAACAATGAGCAGTTCTTC. V is TRBV6-1 and J is TRBJ2-1; TRBD2 matches at 12 bases. Germline CDR1 is MNHNS and CDR2 is SASEGT. The V segment lost 4 bases and the J segment 5 bases; nucleotides outside the gene matches: 9. The CDR3 covers 17 residues.

CDR3 region: CASGGTGVTEAFF. The CDR3 region has the DNA TGTGCCAGCGGGGGGACAGGGGTTACTGAAGCTTTCTTT. The V gene is TRBV28, the J gene TRBJ1-1; TRBD1 matches 10 bases. V lost 8 bases and J lost 5; bases outside the gene matches: 5. The CDR3 contains 13 residues. Germline lookup yields CDR1 MDHEN and CDR2 SYDVKM.